The rows below give T cell receptor beta chains drawn from one sample of a study of blood T cells in healthy people across ages. TCRdb reprocessed the 5' RACE reads with MiXCR, giving one entry per CDR3 protein. The sample includes some 1.4 million distinct CDR3 sequences, around 39% of them seen just once. Sequencing input: blood. Receptor source: a woman younger than 35 in good health. CDR3s include the opening cysteine and the closing phenylalanine or tryptophan. Each record gives: J gene, D gene, V gene, CDR3 length, clone size, CDR3 DNA, CDR3 protein. D genes are given only for firm matches. Expanded clones get a size class; other rows say once, few or many, or leave the size out.

>TRBJ1-5|TRBD1|TRBV6-5|16|-
TGTGCCAGCAGTAGGAGGGGGACAGGGGGCAAACAGCCCCAGCATTTT
CASSRRGTGGKQPQHF
>TRBJ2-7|-|TRBV3-1|13|-
TGTGCCAGCAGTTTCGGGACTCCTTACGAGCAGTACTTC
CASSFGTPYEQYF
>TRBJ1-5|TRBD1|TRBV7-9|14|-
TGTGCCAGCAGCCCTAACAGGGGAGGGCAGCCCCAGCATTTT
CASSPNRGGQPQHF
>TRBJ1-2|-|TRBV12-3/TRBV12-4|15|few
TGTGCCAGCTGGCTTAAGGGTCGGGCGGCCTATGGCTACACCTTC
CASWLKGRAAYGYTF
>TRBJ2-7|-|TRBV2|18|once
TGTGCCAGCAGTGCGGGTCGGTGGGGTTACAGCAAACCCGATGAGCAGTACTTC
CASSAGRWGYSKPDEQYF
>TRBJ1-1|-|TRBV2|15|few
TGTGCCAGCAGTGATTTGGACAGCGATAACACTGAAGCTTTCTTT
CASSDLDSDNTEAFF
>TRBJ2-3|TRBD2|TRBV6-6|16|-
TGTGCCAGCAGTTACACCTTAGCGGGAGCCCCAGATACGCAGTATTTT
CASSYTLAGAPDTQYF
>TRBJ2-1|TRBD2|TRBV20-1|13|-
TGCAGTGCTAGCGGGGGGGCCAAGAATGAGCAGTTCTTC
CSASGGAKNEQFF
>TRBJ1-1|-|TRBV9|13|-
TGTGCCAGCAGCGTGGAGAGAAACACTGAAGCTTTCTTT
CASSVERNTEAFF
>TRBJ2-3|TRBD2|TRBV20-1|15|few
TGCAGTGCTAGAGATCCCCGGGGGGAGGCAGATACGCAGTATTTT
CSARDPRGEADTQYF
>TRBJ1-2|TRBD1|TRBV6-1|15|few
TGTGCCAGCAGTGATCTCCGGACAGGGAACTATGGCTACACCTTC
CASSDLRTGNYGYTF
>TRBJ1-2|-|TRBV7-2|13|few
TGTGCCAGCAGCTTACCCCAGGGGTCTGGCTACACCTTC
CASSLPQGSGYTF
>TRBJ1-2|TRBD1|TRBV12-3/TRBV12-4|14|few
TGTGCCAGCAGTTCCGACAGGGGCGCGGATGGCTACACCTTC
CASSSDRGADGYTF
>TRBJ2-1|-|TRBV6-4|15|-
TGTGCCAGCAGTGACCCGGCGGCCTCCTACAATGAGCAGTTCTTC
CASSDPAASYNEQFF
>TRBJ2-2|TRBD1|TRBV6-1|14|-
TGTGCCAGCAGTCCGGGACAGGACACCGGGGAGCTGTTTTTT
CASSPGQDTGELFF
>TRBJ2-1|-|TRBV20-1|15|-
TGCAGTGCTCATTCCCGGGGGAACTCCTACAATGAGCAGTTCTTC
CSAHSRGNSYNEQFF
>TRBJ2-7|-|TRBV5-1|13|-
TGCGCCAGCAGCCAGGGACCTATCTACGAGCAGTACTTC
CASSQGPIYEQYF
>TRBJ2-1|-|TRBV20-1|15|-
TGCAGTGCTAGTCCGAGGAGGATAAATTACAATGAGCAGTTCTTC
CSASPRRINYNEQFF
>TRBJ2-7|-|TRBV2|15|few
TGTGCCAGCAGTCCCCCGGGGAGTAGTCTATACGAGCAGTACTTC
CASSPPGSSLYEQYF
>TRBJ2-7|TRBD2|TRBV20-1|13|-
TGCAGTGCCCCAGATAGCGGGAGCTACGAGCAGTACTTC
CSAPDSGSYEQYF
>TRBJ2-1|TRBD2|TRBV27|17|-
TGTGCCAGCAGTTTCCATATAGCGGGGGGGCTCTACAATGAGCAGTTCTTC
CASSFHIAGGLYNEQFF
>TRBJ2-3|-|TRBV7-2|14|many
TGTGCCAGCAGCTTAGGGCGCGGGGCGGATACGCAGTATTTT
CASSLGRGADTQYF
>TRBJ2-5|-|TRBV29-1|13|few
TGCAGCGTTGAAGGACTACACATCGAGACCCAGTACTTC
CSVEGLHIETQYF
>TRBJ2-3|TRBD2|TRBV20-1|15|few
TGCAGTGCTAGTGCTAGCGGGAGGGGGGCAGATACGCAGTATTTT
CSASASGRGADTQYF
>TRBJ1-1|-|TRBV6-5|15|-
TGTGCCAGCAGTTACTCGACGCGGGGAGGCACTGAAGCTTTCTTT
CASSYSTRGGTEAFF
>TRBJ2-1|TRBD2|TRBV20-1|17|-
TGCAGTGCCTCTGAAAACATGGGACTAGCGGTCGGAAGTGAGCAGTTCTTC
CSASENMGLAVGSEQFF
>TRBJ1-4|-|TRBV27|17|-
TGTGCCAGCAGTTTACGGGGGCAGATTGCAACTAATGAAAAACTGTTTTTT
CASSLRGQIATNEKLFF
>TRBJ2-6|-|TRBV11-2|15|-
TGTGCCAGCAGCTTAGGTGACAGGGACTCCAACGTCCTGACTTTC
CASSLGDRDSNVLTF
>TRBJ1-5|-|TRBV6-6|14|-
TGTGCCAGCGCCCGGGGGGGAAGCAATCAGCCCCAGCATTTT
CASARGGSNQPQHF
>TRBJ1-1|TRBD1|TRBV9|15|-
TGTGCCAGCAGCGTATATACAGGGGTGAACACTGAAGCTTTCTTT
CASSVYTGVNTEAFF
>TRBJ2-7|-|TRBV2|13|-
TGTGCCAGCAGGGAGGAACTCCCCTACGAGCAGTACTTC
CASREELPYEQYF
>TRBJ1-4|-|TRBV29-1|12|-
TGCAGCGTTGAAGTTACGAGGGAAAAACTGTTTTTT
CSVEVTREKLFF
>TRBJ1-4|-|TRBV7-6|19|-
TGTGCCAGCAGCTTAATCGGCCTCGAAATACCCCCAACTAATGAAAAACTGTTTTTT
CASSLIGLEIPPTNEKLFF
>TRBJ2-4|TRBD1|TRBV30|15|-
TGTGCCTGGAGTGTACGGGACAGGGTGGGAAACATTCAGTACTTC
CAWSVRDRVGNIQYF
>TRBJ2-7|TRBD1|TRBV25-1|15|-
TGTGCCAGCAGTGAGCTTGGTACAGGGGGATACGAGCAGTACTTC
CASSELGTGGYEQYF
>TRBJ2-7|-|TRBV20-1|15|few
TGCAGTGCTAGAGATCCAACGGGAAACTCCTACGAGCAGTACTTC
CSARDPTGNSYEQYF
>TRBJ2-5|TRBD2|TRBV12-3/TRBV12-4|15|many
TGTGCCAGCAGTTCCTTAGCGGGGGGAGGTGAGACCCAGTACTTC
CASSSLAGGGETQYF